The 18 T cell receptor beta chains presented below share a single source sample, sequenced in a study of cytomegalovirus exposure and HLA in healthy donors. Produced via immunoSEQ multiplex PCR; TCRdb's table is partial and in-frame only. Among tens of thousands of clones, around 95% were seen once, and the ten largest hold about 4.5%. The sequenced sample was PBMCs. These receptor sequences come from a man aged 18-30 years in good health and CMV-seropositive.

The J gene is TRBJ2-7, the V gene TRBV18; weak D call: TRBD2 (6 bases). Germline V gene data show CDR1 as KGHSH and CDR2 as LQKENI. The CDR3 consists of 13 residues. Trimming cost V 0 bases and J 4 bases, with 7 bases left between them. In DNA, the CDR3 is TGTGCCAGCTCACCACCGGGGGGTTACGAGCAGTACTTC. Translation gives CASSPPGGYEQYF.

The CDR3: CASRYRMPISYEQYF. The CDR3 DNA reads TGTGCCAGCAGATACAGGATGCCTATATCCTACGAGCAGTACTTC. J is TRBJ2-7 and V is TRBV28; D is perhaps TRBD1 (5 bases). The length of the CDR3 is 15 residues. Germline lookup yields CDR1 MDHEN and CDR2 SYDVKM. Trimming left V 6 bases short and J 1 base short, with 16 bases between.

The genes are TRBV5-1 and TRBJ2-1; possible D gene TRBD2, 6 bases. This CDR3 has 14 amino acids. Germline V gene sequence: CDR1 SGHRS, CDR2 YFSETQ. V was pared by 4 bases and J by 10 bases, with 18 bases between. The CDR3 loop is CASSTSSPGLEQFF. The CDR3 nucleotides are TGCGCCAGCAGCACATCAAGCCCGGGACTCGAGCAGTTCTTC.

The chain uses TRBV5-1 and TRBJ2-5, with D possibly TRBD1 on 6 matching bases. With 3 bases removed from V and 1 base from J, the gap between germline ends came to 10 bases. The CDR3 length is 14 residues. The V gene's germline CDR1 is SGHRS and CDR2 YFSETQ. This CDR3 reads CASSWTDPQETQYF. In nucleotides, the CDR3 is TGCGCCAGCAGCTGGACAGATCCCCAAGAGACCCAGTACTTC.

The rearrangement links TRBV15 to TRBJ2-2; TRBD2 matches at 7 bases. This CDR3 spans 17 amino acids. The ends lost 5 bases at V and 1 base at J; junction bases unmatched: 10. Germline V gene sequence: CDR1 LNHNV, CDR2 YYDKDF (reference sequence). For the CDR3, the DNA is TGTGCCACCAGCGGCCAAAGGAGCGGGATGAACACCGGGGAGCTGTTTTTT. Amino acids: CATSGQRSGMNTGELFF.

This chain connects TRBV6-6 to TRBJ1-2; a possible D gene is TRBD1 (5 bases). V was pared by 2 bases and J by 3 bases, with 13 bases between. This CDR3 is built from 15 residues. Germline CDR1 is MNHNY and CDR2 is SVGAGI (reference sequence). The CDR3 spells CASSYNRPVDYGYTF. CDR3 DNA: TGTGCCAGCAGTTACAACAGGCCGGTGGACTATGGCTACACCTTC.

CDR3 nucleotide sequence: TGTGCCAGCAGGGGACAGGGTCACACAGATACGCAGTATTTT. This codes for CASRGQGHTDTQYF. The chain has TRBV6-5 and TRBJ2-3; 9 bases are a match to TRBD1. The V and J ends lost 6 bases and 2 bases, in that order; junction bases with no gene match: 3. The germline V gene encodes CDR1 MNHEY and CDR2 SVGAGI. This CDR3 has 14 residues.

The rearrangement joins TRBV5-4 to TRBJ2-1, with D perhaps TRBD2 (7 bases). Germline V gives CDR1 SGHNT, CDR2 YYREEE (reference sequence). This CDR3 comprises 15 residues. The V and J ends lost 3 bases and 8 bases respectively, with 18 bases between them. Here the CDR3 DNA reads TGTGCCAGCAGCTCTGGGGGCGGGGGAATTGATGAGCAGTTCTTC. It specifies CASSSGGGGIDEQFF.

The CDR3 region has the DNA TGCGCCAGCAGCTTGGAAGGACTAGCGGGAGTCCAAAACATTCAGTACTTC. This gives the protein CASSLEGLAGVQNIQYF. This chain uses TRBV5-1 with TRBJ2-4; 13 bases line up with TRBD2. CDR1 and CDR2 (germline): SGHRS, YFSETQ. J gave up 5 bases and V 0 bases, and 5 bases lay outside the gene matches. The CDR3 spans 17 residues.

The genes are TRBV29-1 and TRBJ1-1; 7 bases match TRBD1. V shed 4 bases, J shed 4 bases, and the junction held 6 bases outside the gene matches. Germline CDR1 is SQVTM and CDR2 is ANQGSEA. The CDR3 is 13 residues long. CDR3 region: CSVATQGTTEAFF. The CDR3 DNA follows: TGCAGCGTTGCAACACAGGGGACCACTGAAGCTTTCTTT. Combining the CDR3 with reference TRBV29-1 and TRBJ1-1 gives the whole variable domain SAVISQKPSRDICQRGTSLTIQCQVDSQVTMMFWYRQQPGQSLTLIATANQGSEATYESGFVIDKFPISRPNLTFSTLTVSNMSPEDSSIYLCSVATQGTTEAFFGQGTRLTVV.

The gene calls are TRBV28 and TRBJ1-2, with D unclear. The CDR3 sequence is 13 residues long. V lost 4 bases and J 4 bases, leaving 10 bases between the germline ends. CDR1 and CDR2 from the germline V gene are MDHEN and SYDVKM. The CDR3 loop reads CASSSSRGYGYTF. CDR3 coding DNA: TGTGCCAGCAGTTCCTCCCGCGGCTATGGCTACACCTTC.

The chain couples TRBV7-2 to TRBJ2-7, with 11 bases matching TRBD2. Unmatched junction bases numbered 6, after V lost 0 bases and J lost 2 bases. Germline V gene data show CDR1 as SGHTA and CDR2 as FQGNSA. This CDR3 contains 17 residues. As DNA, the CDR3 is TGTGCCAGCAGCTTAGCGCCCCTAGCGGGAGGTACCTACGAGCAGTACTTC. It codes for CASSLAPLAGGTYEQYF.

This sequence joins TRBV11-2 and TRBJ2-1, with a weak D call TRBD1 (6 bases). Germline V lookup: CDR1 SGHAT, CDR2 FQNNGV. The V end lost 6 bases, the J end lost 4 bases, and 16 bases lay between the germline ends. The CDR3 has 15 amino acids. CDR3 region: CASSSLQGYYNEQFF. The CDR3 nucleotides read TGTGCCAGCAGTTCACTCCAGGGGTATTACAATGAGCAGTTCTTC.

CDR3 sequence (DNA): TGTGCCAGCAGCCCCGGGGTTCCGGGCACAGATACGCAGTATTTT. It encodes CASSPGVPGTDTQYF. The chain is built from TRBV7-6 and TRBJ2-3; tentatively, D is TRBD2 (5 bases). Germline V lookup: CDR1 SGHVS, CDR2 FNYEAQ. CDR3 length: 15 amino acids. With 5 bases removed from V and 1 base from J, the gap between germline ends came to 13 bases.

This clone appeared a few times. This sequence joins TRBV6-1 and TRBJ2-7; D ambiguous. CDR1 and CDR2 (germline): MNHNS, SASEGT. CDR3 length equals 10 residues. Trimming shortened V by 6 bases and J by 2 bases, and 2 bases separated the two germline ends. The CDR3, as DNA: TGTGCCAGCAGCACCTACGAGCAGTACTTC. Its protein is CASSTYEQYF.

The rearrangement uses TRBV2 and TRBJ2-3; 7 bases line up with TRBD2. V was pared by 1 base and J by 1 base, with 2 bases of the junction left unmatched. The germline V gene encodes CDR1 SNHLY and CDR2 FYNNEI. This CDR3 comprises 15 residues. This CDR3 is CASSEGTRGTDTQYF. The CDR3 DNA follows: TGTGCCAGCAGTGAAGGGACTAGAGGCACAGATACGCAGTATTTT.

The V gene is TRBV27, the J gene TRBJ1-3; the match to TRBD1 covers 7 bases. V gave up 4 bases and J gave up 8 bases; unmatched junction bases: 11. The CDR3 is 15 amino acids. Germline V gene data show CDR1 as MNHEY and CDR2 as SMNVEV (reference sequence). The CDR3 loop reads CASSSGGQRGDTIYF. DNA of the CDR3: TGTGCCAGCAGTTCCGGGGGACAGAGAGGAGACACCATATATTTT.

V usage is TRBV19 and J usage is TRBJ1-1, with a tentative D call TRBD1 (6 bases). There are 18 residues in the CDR3. CDR1 and CDR2 (germline): LNHDA, SQIVND (reference sequence). Deletions cut 3 bases from V and 3 bases from J, with 23 bases between. CDR3 sequence reads: CASSMRQGKVGFDTEAFF. The CDR3 DNA reads TGTGCCAGTAGTATGAGGCAGGGGAAGGTCGGGTTCGACACTGAAGCTTTCTTT.